This record covers a single TCR beta chain. Its antigen is still unknown. Donors in the study were healthy people who gave bone marrow. The data are from a study of cytomegalovirus exposure and HLA in healthy donors. The study, taken as a whole, reports: Most of the CMV-associated TCR beta chains (in a later analysis) appeared to be HLA-restricted. Reports showed the classifier diagnosing cytomegalovirus status with high specificity and sensitivity. Later analysis indicated greater clonal expansion among HLA-associated TCR beta chains than among equally common other chains.

The primer mix had 60 Vbeta and 13 Jbeta primers. The assay was immunoSEQ multiplex PCR, and TCRdb's table has in-frame clones only and misses some. Of 35,000 to 40,000 clones listed, 65% to 85% were seen once; the top ten hold 7% to 10%. Germline loops: CDR1 MNHNY, CDR2 SVGAGI (reference sequence). Deletions cut 2 bases from V and 6 bases from J, with 14 bases between. This CDR3 has 16 amino acids. The chain joins TRBV6-6 to TRBJ1-6, with D perhaps matching TRBD1 (6 bases). The sequence was obtained from a woman in her 30s in good health and CMV-seropositive. Sequenced material: PBMCs. The CDR3, as DNA: TGTGCCAGCAGTTACCCACGGACAGACGGTAATTCACCCCTCCACTTT. This gives the protein CASSYPRTDGNSPLHF.